The entry below gives a single T cell receptor (beta chain) sequence along with its context. The PCR was carried out with 60 Vbeta primers and 13 Jbeta primers. The data were produced by immunoSEQ multiplex PCR, yet TCRdb's version contains in-frame clones alone and is incomplete. The profile shows about 140,000 clones, more than 70% of them singletons. The entry originates in a study of cytomegalovirus exposure and HLA in healthy donors. V was pared by 3 bases and J by 0 bases, with 1 base of the junction left unmatched. Germline V gene data show CDR1 as SGHVS and CDR2 as FNYEAQ. The CDR3 runs to 14 residues.

The sequencing sample was made of PBMCs. The TCR was taken from a male donor in good health and CMV-seronegative. This rearrangement joins TRBV7-6 to TRBJ2-5; 7 bases fit TRBD1. Written as DNA, the CDR3 is TGTGCCAGCAGCTTGGGACAGTACCAAGAGACCCAGTACTTC. Translated, it gives CASSLGQYQETQYF.